This T cell receptor beta chain was documented in a study of Ad26.COV2.S vaccination and SARS-CoV-2 variants. Assay used: immunoSEQ multiplex PCR; TCRdb lists only in-frame clones, some missing. The sample has around 400,000 clones; around 82% are singletons. On this clone itself: Other DNA sequences in this specimen translate into the identical CDR3.

CDR3 length: 11 amino acids. The germline V gene encodes CDR1 SGHRS and CDR2 YFSETQ. V lost 0 bases and J 5 bases, leaving 2 bases between the germline ends. Treatment in this sample: about 20 received Ad26.COV2.S at low or high dose, single or two shots; 5 received placebo; per-sample allocation not given. It was on day 63 after the first vaccine or placebo injection that samples were taken. The TCR was taken from a person between 18 and 59 years old who received the Ad26.COV2.S COVID-19 vaccine or a placebo. The chain is built from TRBV5-1 and TRBJ1-1; D unresolved. Sequenced here: peripheral blood, sampled in a trial of Ad26.COV2.S vaccine versus placebo. CDR3 bases: TGCGCCAGCAGCTTGGGTACTGAAGCTTTCTTT. It encodes CASSLGTEAFF. The variable domain in full, completed from reference TRBV5-1 and TRBJ1-1, reads KAGVTQTPRYLIKTRGQQVTLSCSPISGHRSVSWYQQTPGQGLQFLFEYFSETQRNKGNFPGRFSGRQFSNSRSEMNVSTLELGDSALYLCASSLGTEAFFGQGTRLTVV.